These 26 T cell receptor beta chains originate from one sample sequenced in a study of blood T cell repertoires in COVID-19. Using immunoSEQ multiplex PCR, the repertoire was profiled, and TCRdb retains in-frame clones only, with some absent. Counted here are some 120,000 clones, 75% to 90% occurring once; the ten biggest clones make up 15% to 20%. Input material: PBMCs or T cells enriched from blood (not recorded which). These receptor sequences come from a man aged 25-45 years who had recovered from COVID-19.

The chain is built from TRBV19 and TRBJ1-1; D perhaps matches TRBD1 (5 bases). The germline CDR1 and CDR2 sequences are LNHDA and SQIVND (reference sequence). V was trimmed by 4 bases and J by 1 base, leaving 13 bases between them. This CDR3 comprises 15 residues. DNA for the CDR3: TGTGCCAGTAGTAGCACTCGTAGGGGGAACACTGAAGCTTTCTTT. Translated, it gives CASSSTRRGNTEAFF.

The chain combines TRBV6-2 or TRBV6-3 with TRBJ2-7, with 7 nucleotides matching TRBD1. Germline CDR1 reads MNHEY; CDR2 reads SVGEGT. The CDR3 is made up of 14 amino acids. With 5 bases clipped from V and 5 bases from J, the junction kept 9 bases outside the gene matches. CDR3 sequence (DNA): TGTGCCAGCAGTCTCGGCAGGGGGTCACACGAGCAGTACGTC. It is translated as CASSLGRGSHEQYV.

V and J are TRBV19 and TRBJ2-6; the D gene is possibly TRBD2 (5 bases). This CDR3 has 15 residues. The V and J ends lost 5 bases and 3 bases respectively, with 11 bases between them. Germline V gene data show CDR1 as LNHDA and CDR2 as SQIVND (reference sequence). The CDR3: CASSAREHGANVLTF. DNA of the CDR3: TGTGCCAGTAGTGCGAGGGAGCATGGGGCCAACGTCCTGACTTTC.

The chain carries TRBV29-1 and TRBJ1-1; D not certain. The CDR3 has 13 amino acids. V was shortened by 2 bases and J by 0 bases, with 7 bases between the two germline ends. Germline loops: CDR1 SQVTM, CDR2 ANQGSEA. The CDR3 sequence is CSVETQLNTEAFF. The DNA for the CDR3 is TGCAGCGTTGAAACACAGTTGAACACTGAAGCTTTCTTT.

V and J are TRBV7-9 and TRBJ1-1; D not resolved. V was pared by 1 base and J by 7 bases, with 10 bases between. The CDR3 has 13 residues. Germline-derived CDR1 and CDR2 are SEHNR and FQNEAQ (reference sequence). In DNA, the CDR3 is TGTGCCAGCAGCTTAGTGGGGAGGGTTGAAGCTTTCTTT. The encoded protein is CASSLVGRVEAFF.

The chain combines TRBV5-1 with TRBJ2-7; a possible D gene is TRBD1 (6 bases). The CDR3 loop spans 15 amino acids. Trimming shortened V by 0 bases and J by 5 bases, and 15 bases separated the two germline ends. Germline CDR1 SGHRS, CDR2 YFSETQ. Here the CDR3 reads CASSLEGSRGNEQYF. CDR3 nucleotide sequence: TGCGCCAGCAGCTTGGAAGGATCCAGGGGCAACGAGCAGTACTTC.

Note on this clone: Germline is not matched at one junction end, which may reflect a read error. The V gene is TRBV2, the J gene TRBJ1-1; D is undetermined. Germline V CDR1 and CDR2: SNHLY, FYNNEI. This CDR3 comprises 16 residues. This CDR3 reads CASSPTRMRENAEAFF. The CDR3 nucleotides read TGTGCCAGCAGTCCGACACGGATGAGGGAGAACGCTGAAGCTTTCTTT. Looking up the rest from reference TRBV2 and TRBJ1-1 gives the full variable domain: EPEVTQTPSHQVTQMGQEVILRCVPISNHLYFYWYRQILGQKVEFLVSFYNNEISEKSEIFDDQFSVERPDGSNFTLKIRSTKLEDSAMYFCASSPTRMRENAEAFFGQGTRLTVV.

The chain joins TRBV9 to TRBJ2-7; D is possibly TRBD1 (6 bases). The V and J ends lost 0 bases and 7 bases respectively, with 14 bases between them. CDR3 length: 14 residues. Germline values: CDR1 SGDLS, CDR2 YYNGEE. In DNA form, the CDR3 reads TGTGCCAGCAGCGTAGGGGCAGGGGTGCGGGAGCAGTACTTC. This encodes CASSVGAGVREQYF.

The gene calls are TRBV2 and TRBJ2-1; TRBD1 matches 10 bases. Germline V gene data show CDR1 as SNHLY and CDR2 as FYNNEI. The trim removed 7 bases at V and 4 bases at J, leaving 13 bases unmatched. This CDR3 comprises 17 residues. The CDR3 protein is CASTPNPGGQGYNEQFF. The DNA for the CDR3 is TGTGCCAGCACTCCCAACCCAGGGGGACAGGGGTACAATGAGCAGTTCTTC.

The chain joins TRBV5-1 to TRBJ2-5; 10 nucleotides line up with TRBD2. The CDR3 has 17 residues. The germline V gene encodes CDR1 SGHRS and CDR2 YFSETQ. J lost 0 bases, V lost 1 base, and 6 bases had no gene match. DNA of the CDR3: TGCGCCAGCAGCTTGAATGTCCTAGCGGGGGACCAAGAGACCCAGTACTTC. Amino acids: CASSLNVLAGDQETQYF.

As DNA, the CDR3 is TGTGCCAGCAGCTTGGGGGGACTAGCGGAAGAGACCCAGTACTTC. It is translated as CASSLGGLAEETQYF. The chain combines TRBV5-4 with TRBJ2-5; 11 bases fit TRBD2. This CDR3 spans 15 amino acids. J was trimmed by 3 bases and V by 0 bases; bases with no gene match: 1. CDR1 SGHNT and CDR2 YYREEE come from the germline V gene (reference sequence).

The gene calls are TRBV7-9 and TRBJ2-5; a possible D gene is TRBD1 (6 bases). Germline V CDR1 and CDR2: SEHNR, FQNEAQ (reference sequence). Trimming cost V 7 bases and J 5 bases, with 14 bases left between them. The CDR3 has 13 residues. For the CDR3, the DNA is TGTGCCAGCAACGCACAGGGTTTGGAGACCCAGTACTTC. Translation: CASNAQGLETQYF.

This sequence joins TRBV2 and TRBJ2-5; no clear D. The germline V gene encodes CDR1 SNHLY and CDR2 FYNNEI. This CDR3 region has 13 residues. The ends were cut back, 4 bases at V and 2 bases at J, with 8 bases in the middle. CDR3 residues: CASSVNIQETQYF. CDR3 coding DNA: TGTGCCAGCAGTGTTAACATTCAAGAGACCCAGTACTTC.

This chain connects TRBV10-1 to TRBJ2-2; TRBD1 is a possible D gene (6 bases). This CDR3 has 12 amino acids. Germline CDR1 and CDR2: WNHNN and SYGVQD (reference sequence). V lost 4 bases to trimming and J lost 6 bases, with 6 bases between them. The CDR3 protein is CASSGTAGELFF. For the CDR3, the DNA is TGCGCCAGCAGTGGGACAGCCGGGGAGCTGTTTTTT.

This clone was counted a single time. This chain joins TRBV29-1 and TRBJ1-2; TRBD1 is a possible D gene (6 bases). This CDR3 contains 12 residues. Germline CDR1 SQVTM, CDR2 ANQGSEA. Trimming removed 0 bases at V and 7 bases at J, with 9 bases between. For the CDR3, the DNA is TGCAGCGTTGAAGATCAAGGGGGTGGCTACACCTTC. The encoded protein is CSVEDQGGGYTF.

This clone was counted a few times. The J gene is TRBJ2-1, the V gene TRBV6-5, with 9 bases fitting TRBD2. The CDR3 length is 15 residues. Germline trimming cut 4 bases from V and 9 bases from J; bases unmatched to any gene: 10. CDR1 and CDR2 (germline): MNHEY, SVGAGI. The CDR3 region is CASSCRSGRRCEQFF. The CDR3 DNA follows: TGTGCCAGCAGTTGCCGTAGCGGGAGACGGTGTGAGCAGTTCTTC.

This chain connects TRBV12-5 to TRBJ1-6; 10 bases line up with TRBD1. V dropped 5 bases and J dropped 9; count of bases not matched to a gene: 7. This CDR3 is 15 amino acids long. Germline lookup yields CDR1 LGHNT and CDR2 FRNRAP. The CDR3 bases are TGTGCTAGTGGTATCCCTGACAGGGGGCCTTCACCCCTCCACTTT. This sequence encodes CASGIPDRGPSPLHF.

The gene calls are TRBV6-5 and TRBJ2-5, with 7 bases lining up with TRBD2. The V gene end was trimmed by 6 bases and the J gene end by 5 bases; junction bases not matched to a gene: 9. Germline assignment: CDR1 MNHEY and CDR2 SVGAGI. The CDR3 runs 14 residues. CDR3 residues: CASSPQAGRETQYF. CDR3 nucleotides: TGTGCCAGCAGCCCCCAAGCGGGGCGGGAGACCCAGTACTTC.

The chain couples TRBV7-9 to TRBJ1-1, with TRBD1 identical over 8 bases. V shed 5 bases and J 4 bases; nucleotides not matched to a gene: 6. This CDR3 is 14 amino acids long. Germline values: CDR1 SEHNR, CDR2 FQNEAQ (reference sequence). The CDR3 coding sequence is TGTGCCAGCAGCCCCCGGGACAGGCGCACTGAAGCTTTCTTT. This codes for CASSPRDRRTEAFF.

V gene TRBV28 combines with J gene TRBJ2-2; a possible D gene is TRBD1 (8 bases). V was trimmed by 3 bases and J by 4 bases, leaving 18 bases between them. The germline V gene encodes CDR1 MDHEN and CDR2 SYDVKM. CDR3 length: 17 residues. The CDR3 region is CASSFPGGGSTTGELFF. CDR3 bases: TGTGCCAGCAGTTTCCCAGGGGGCGGGAGCACCACCGGGGAGCTGTTTTTT.

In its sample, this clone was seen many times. The CDR3 bases are TGCGCCAGCAGCCAAGTGGATATGGGACTAACCTACAATGAGCAGTTCTTC. As protein: CASSQVDMGLTYNEQFF. This chain uses TRBV4-1 with TRBJ2-1; 7 bases fit TRBD2. Germline CDR1 and CDR2: MGHRA and YSYEKL. V was clipped by 1 base and J by 2 bases; unmatched bases: 8. The CDR3 contains 17 residues.

The chain's CDR3 is CASSLDMARGEQYF. CDR3 bases: TGTGCCAGCAGCTTAGATATGGCGCGGGGAGAGCAGTACTTC. The chain employs TRBV11-2 and TRBJ2-7; possible D gene TRBD2, 6 bases. The germline gives CDR1 SGHAT, CDR2 FQNNGV. With 0 bases removed from V and 7 bases from J, the gap between germline ends came to 13 bases. This CDR3 comprises 14 residues.

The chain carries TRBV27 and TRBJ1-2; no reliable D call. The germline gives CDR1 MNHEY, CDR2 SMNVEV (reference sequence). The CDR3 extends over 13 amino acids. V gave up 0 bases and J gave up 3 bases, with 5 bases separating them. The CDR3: CASSLSADYGYTF. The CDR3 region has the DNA TGTGCCAGCAGTTTATCGGCGGACTATGGCTACACCTTC.

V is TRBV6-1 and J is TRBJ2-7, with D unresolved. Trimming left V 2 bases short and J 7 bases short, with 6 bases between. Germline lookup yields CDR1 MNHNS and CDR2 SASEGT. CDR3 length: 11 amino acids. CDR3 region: CASSESVEQYF. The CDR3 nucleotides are TGTGCCAGCAGTGAAAGCGTTGAGCAGTACTTC.

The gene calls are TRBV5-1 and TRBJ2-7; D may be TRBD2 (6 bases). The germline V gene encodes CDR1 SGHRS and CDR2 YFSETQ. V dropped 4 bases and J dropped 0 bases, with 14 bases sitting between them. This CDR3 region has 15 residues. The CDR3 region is CASSPTTAGSYEQYF. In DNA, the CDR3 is TGCGCCAGCAGCCCCACGACAGCGGGCTCCTACGAGCAGTACTTC.

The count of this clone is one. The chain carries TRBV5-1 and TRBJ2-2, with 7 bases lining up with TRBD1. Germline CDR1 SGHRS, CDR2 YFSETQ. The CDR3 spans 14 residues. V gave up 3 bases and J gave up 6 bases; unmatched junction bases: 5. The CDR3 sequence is CASSYTGVPGELFF. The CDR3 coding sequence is TGCGCCAGCAGCTATACAGGGGTCCCCGGGGAGCTGTTTTTT.